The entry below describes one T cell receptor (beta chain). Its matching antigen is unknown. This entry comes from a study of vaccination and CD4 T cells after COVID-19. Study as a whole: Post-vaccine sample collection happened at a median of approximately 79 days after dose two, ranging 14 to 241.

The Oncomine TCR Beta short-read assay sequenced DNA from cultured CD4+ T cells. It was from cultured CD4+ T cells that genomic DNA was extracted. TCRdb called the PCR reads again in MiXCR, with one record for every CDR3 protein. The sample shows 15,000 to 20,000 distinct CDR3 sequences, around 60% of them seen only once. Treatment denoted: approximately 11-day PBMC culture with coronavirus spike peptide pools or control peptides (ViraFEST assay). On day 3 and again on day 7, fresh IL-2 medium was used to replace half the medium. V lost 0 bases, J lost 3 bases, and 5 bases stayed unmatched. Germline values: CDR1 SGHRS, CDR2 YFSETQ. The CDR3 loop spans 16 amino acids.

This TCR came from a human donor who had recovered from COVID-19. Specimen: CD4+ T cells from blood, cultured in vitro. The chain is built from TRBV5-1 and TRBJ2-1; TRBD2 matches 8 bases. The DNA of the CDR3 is TGCGCCAGCAGCTTGGCCACTAGCGGCAACTACAATGAGCAGTTCTTC. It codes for CASSLATSGNYNEQFF.